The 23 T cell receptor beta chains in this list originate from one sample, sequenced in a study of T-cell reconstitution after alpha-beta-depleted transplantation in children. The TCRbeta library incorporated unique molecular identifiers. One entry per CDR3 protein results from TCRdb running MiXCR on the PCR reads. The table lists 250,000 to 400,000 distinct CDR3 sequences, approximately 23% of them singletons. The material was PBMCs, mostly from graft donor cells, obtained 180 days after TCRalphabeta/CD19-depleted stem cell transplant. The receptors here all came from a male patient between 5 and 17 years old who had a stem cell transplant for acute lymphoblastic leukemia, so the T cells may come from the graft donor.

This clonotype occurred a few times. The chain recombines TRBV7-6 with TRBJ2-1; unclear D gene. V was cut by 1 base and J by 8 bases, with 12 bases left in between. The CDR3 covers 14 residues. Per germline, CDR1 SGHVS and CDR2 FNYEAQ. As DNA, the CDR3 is TGTGCCAGCAGCTTAGAGGGTGGAGCCTATGAGCAGTTCTTC. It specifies CASSLEGGAYEQFF.

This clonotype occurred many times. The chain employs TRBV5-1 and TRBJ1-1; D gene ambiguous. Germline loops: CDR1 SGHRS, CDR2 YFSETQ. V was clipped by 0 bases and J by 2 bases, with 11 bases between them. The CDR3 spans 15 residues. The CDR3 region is CASSLEGAGNTEAFF. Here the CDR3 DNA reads TGCGCCAGCAGCTTGGAGGGCGCGGGAAACACTGAAGCTTTCTTT.

The CDR3 nucleotides are TGTGCCAGCAGGGTGGGACAGCAGAGCACCGGGGAGCTGTTTTTT. Its translation: CASRVGQQSTGELFF. The rearrangement joins TRBV6-1 to TRBJ2-2, with 7 bases aligning to TRBD1. The length of the CDR3 is 15 residues. J gave up 4 bases and V 6 bases, and 8 bases lay outside the gene matches. The germline V gene has CDR1 MNHNS and CDR2 SASEGT.

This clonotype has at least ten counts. The chain's CDR3 is CASSFASAASSYNEQFF. CDR3 sequence (DNA): TGTGCCAGCAGTTTCGCGTCCGCGGCTAGTTCCTACAATGAGCAGTTCTTC. The J gene is TRBJ2-1, the V gene TRBV28; D is unclear. V shed 3 bases and J shed 1 base, with 16 bases lying between them. The CDR3 spans 17 residues. The germline CDR1 and CDR2 sequences are MDHEN and SYDVKM.

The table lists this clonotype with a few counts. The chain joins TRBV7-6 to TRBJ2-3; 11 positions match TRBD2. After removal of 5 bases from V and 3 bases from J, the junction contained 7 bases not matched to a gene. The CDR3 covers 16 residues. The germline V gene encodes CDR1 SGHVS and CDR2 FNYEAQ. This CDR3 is CASSPELAGDTDTQYF. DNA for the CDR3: TGTGCCAGCAGCCCGGAACTAGCGGGAGATACAGATACGCAGTATTTT.

The chain's CDR3 is CSARLWEQYF. CDR3 DNA sequence: TGCAGTGCTAGGTTATGGGAGCAGTACTTC. The chain carries TRBV20-1 and TRBJ2-7; D gene ambiguous. CDR3 length equals 10 residues. Germline assignment: CDR1 DFQATT and CDR2 SNEGSKA (reference sequence). Trimming removed 3 bases at V and 7 bases at J, with 7 bases between.

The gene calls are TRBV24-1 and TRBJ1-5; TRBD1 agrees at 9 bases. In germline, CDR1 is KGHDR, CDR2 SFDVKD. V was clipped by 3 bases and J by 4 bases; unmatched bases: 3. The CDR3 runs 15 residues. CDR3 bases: TGTGCCACCAGTGATATAGGACAGGGGAATCAGCCCCAGCATTTT. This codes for CATSDIGQGNQPQHF.

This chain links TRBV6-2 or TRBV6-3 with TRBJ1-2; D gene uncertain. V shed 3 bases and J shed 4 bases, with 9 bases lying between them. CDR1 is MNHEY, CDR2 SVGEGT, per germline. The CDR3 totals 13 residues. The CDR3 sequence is CASSYGAIYGYTF. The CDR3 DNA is TGTGCCAGCAGTTATGGCGCTATCTATGGCTACACCTTC.

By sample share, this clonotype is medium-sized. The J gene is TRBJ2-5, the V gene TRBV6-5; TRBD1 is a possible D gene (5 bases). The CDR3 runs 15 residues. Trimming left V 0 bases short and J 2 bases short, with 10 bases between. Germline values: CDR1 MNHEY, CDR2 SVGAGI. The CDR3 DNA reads TGTGCCAGCAGTTACTCGAGACAGTCTCAAGAGACCCAGTACTTC. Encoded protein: CASSYSRQSQETQYF.

This chain's CDR3 is CATSRIYRGADGRELFF. Written as DNA, the CDR3 is TGTGCCACCAGCAGAATCTATAGGGGGGCCGACGGGCGGGAGCTGTTTTTT. V and J are TRBV15 and TRBJ2-2; D tentatively fits TRBD1 or TRBD2 (6 bases each). Germline-derived CDR1 and CDR2 are LNHNV and YYDKDF (reference sequence). The germline V and J ends were trimmed by 2 bases and 9 bases, with 22 bases remaining between them. This CDR3 has 17 amino acids.

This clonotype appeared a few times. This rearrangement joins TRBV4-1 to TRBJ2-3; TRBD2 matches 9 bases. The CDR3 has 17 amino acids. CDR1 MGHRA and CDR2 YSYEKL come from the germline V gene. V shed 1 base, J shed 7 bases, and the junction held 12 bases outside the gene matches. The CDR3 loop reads CASSQGAGSGRRNTQYF. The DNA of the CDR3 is TGCGCCAGCAGCCAAGGAGCTGGTAGCGGGAGACGAAATACGCAGTATTTT.

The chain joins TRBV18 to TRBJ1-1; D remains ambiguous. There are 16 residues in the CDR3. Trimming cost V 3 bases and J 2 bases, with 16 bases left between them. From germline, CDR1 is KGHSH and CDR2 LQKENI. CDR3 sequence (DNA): TGTGCCAGCTCACCGTTCCCTAGGAGACCAAACACTGAAGCTTTCTTT. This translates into CASSPFPRRPNTEAFF.

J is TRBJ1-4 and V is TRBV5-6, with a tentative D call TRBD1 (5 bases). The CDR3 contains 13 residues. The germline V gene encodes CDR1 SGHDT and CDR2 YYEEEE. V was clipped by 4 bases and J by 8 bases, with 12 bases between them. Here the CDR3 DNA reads TGTGCCAGCAGCCTCGGGACGTGGGAAAAACTGTTTTTT. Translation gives CASSLGTWEKLFF.

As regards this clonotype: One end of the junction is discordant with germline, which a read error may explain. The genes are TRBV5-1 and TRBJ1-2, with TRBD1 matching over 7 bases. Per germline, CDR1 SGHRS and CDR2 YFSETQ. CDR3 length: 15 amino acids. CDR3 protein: CASSSWTGPGYDYTF. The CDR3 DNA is TGCGCCAGCAGCTCGTGGACAGGTCCTGGGTATGACTACACCTTC.

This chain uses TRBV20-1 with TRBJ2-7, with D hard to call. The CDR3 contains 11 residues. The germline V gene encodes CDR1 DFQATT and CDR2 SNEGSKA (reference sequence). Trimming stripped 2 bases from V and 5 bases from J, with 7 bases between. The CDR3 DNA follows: TGCAGTGCTAGAAGGGCGGACGAGCAGTACTTC. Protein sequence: CSARRADEQYF.

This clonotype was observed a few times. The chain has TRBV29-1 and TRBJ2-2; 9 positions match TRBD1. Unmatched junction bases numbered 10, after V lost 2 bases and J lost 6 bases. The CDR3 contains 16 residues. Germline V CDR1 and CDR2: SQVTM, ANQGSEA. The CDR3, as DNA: TGCAGCGTTGAATACTTAGGGACAGGGCTTTCCGGGGAGCTGTTTTTT. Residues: CSVEYLGTGLSGELFF.

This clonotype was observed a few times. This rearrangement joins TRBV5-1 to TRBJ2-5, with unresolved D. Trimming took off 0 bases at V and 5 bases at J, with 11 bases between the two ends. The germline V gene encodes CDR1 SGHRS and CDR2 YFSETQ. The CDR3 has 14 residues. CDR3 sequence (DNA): TGCGCCAGCAGCTTGGCCAAGCAAAAGGAGACCCAGTACTTC. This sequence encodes CASSLAKQKETQYF.

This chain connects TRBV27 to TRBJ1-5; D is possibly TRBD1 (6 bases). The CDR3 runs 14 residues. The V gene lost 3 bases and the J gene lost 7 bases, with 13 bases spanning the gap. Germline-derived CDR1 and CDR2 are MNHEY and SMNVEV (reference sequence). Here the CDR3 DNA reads TGTGCCAGCAGTTTTGGGAGGGGGAGACAGCCCCAGCATTTT. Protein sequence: CASSFGRGRQPQHF.

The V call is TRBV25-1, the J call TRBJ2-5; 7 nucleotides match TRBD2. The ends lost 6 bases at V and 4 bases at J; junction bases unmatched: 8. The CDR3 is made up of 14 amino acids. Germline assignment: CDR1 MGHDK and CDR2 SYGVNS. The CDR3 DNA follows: TGTGCCAGCAGCCGGGACGGGGGGAGAGAGACCCAGTACTTC. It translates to CASSRDGGRETQYF.

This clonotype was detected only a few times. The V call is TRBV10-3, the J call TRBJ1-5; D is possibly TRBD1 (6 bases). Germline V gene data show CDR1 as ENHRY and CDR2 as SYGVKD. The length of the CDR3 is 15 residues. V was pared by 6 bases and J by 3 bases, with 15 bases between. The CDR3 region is CAIRSEDSLNQPQHF. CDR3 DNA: TGTGCCATCAGAAGCGAGGACAGTCTCAATCAGCCCCAGCATTTT.

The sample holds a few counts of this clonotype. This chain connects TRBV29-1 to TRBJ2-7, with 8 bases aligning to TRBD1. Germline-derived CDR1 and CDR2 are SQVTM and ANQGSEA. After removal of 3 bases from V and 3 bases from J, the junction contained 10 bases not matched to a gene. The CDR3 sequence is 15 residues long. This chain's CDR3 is CSVEGFRDRGYEQYF. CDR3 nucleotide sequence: TGCAGCGTTGAGGGATTCCGAGACAGGGGCTACGAGCAGTACTTC.

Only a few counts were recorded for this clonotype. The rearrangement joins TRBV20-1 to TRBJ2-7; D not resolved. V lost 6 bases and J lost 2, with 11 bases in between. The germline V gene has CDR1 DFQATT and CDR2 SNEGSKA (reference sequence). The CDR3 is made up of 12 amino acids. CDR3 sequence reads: CSAPTVTYEQYF. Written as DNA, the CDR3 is TGCAGTGCGCCGACGGTGACCTACGAGCAGTACTTC.

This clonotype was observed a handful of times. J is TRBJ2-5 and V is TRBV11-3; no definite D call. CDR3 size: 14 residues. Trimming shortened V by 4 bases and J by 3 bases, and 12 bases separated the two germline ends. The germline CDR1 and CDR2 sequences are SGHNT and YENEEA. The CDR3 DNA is TGTGCCAGCAGCTCAAGAGCCCTCAAAGAGACCCAGTACTTC. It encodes CASSSRALKETQYF.